The source of this T cell receptor beta chain is a study of T cells in Graves' hyperthyroidism and ophthalmopathy. Study-wide results and caveats: Blood samples included most of the expanded thyroid clonotypes exceeding 0.001. A median around 6.4 months before onset, the model predicted ophthalmopathy.

Patients affected by ophthalmopathy presented a Clinical Activity Score of at least 3, a NOSPECS grade of at least 4, and disease duration below 3 months. Trimming pared 5 bases from V and 5 bases from J, leaving 24 bases between. This CDR3 region has 18 residues. CDR1 SEHNR and CDR2 FQNEAQ come from the germline V gene (reference sequence). This clonotype has a handful of counts. The antigen remains unidentified. What was amplified from RNA transcripts were TCR beta CDR3 regions. Carried out on the TCR CDR3, a first-round RT-PCR used the HTBI primer set. One entry per CDR3 protein, called by TCRdb with MiXCR from the multiplex PCR reads. The table shows approximately 410,000 distinct CDR3 sequences, with under 15% occurring only once.

The sequence came from a man in his late teens or twenties with Graves' ophthalmopathy. Sequencing was done on a sample of blood. This chain uses TRBV7-9 with TRBJ2-2, with D perhaps matching TRBD1 or TRBD2 (6 bases each). The CDR3 reads CASSPRLLGEGGTGELFF. CDR3 nucleotide sequence: TGTGCCAGCAGCCCCCGCCTACTCGGGGAAGGGGGGACCGGGGAGCTGTTTTTT.